A selection of T cell receptor beta chains follows, all from one sample in a study of T-cell reconstitution after alpha-beta-depleted transplantation in children. In TCRdb, the PCR reads were re-called with MiXCR into one record per CDR3 protein. The data contain 640,000 or so distinct CDR3 sequences, roughly 15% of them seen just once; the ten biggest clones take up 0.85% to 1.3%. The specimen comprised PBMCs from the stem cell graft donor, sampled from the stem cell graft. These receptors came from a human donor who donated a stem cell graft to a child with acute myeloid leukemia. The CDR3 runs from the conserved cysteine through the conserved F or W. The order of the fields is V gene, D gene, clone size, J gene, CDR3 DNA, CDR3 protein. A D gene is named only where the DNA matches it firmly. Size is stated for part of the rows, as once, few or many counts, or as a class when the clone is expanded.

TRBV2	TRBD1	few	TRBJ2-7	TGTGCCAGCAGTGCTACCTCGCTGGACAGGGGTGTCGAGCAGTACTTC	CASSATSLDRGVEQYF
TRBV24-1	-	-	TRBJ2-1	TGTGCCACCAGTGACCCGCGAGGCGGAGAATACAATGAGCAGTTCTTC	CATSDPRGGEYNEQFF
TRBV6-1	-	few	TRBJ1-3	TGTGCCAGCAGAAACCAAGTGCCAGGGGTCTCTGGAAACACCATATATTTT	CASRNQVPGVSGNTIYF
TRBV6-6	-	many	TRBJ1-1	TGTGCCAGCAGTTTTTCAGGGGACACTGAAGCTTTCTTT	CASSFSGDTEAFF
TRBV12-3/TRBV12-4	-	few	TRBJ2-7	TGTGCCAGCAGTTTATTAGGAGGGGCCAACGAGCAGTACTTC	CASSLLGGANEQYF
TRBV7-2	TRBD2	-	TRBJ2-5	TGTGCCAGCAGACCGGGGGGGCAGGTAGAGACCCAGTACTTC	CASRPGGQVETQYF
TRBV20-1	-	-	TRBJ2-4	TGCAGTGCTAGAGGCAGGGCCAAAAACATTCAGTACTTC	CSARGRAKNIQYF
TRBV28	-	-	TRBJ2-1	TGTGCCAGCAGTCTGGACGGGGGAACGGAGCAGTTCTTC	CASSLDGGTEQFF
TRBV5-1	-	-	TRBJ2-7	TGCGCCAGCAGCCCTGGGACGTGGACCTACGAGCAGTACTTC	CASSPGTWTYEQYF
TRBV5-1	-	-	TRBJ2-2	TGCGCCAGCAGCTCCCACGACAGTTACACCGGGGAGCTGTTTTTT	CASSSHDSYTGELFF
TRBV5-5	-	-	TRBJ2-2	TGTGCCAGCAGCTTGGCTGACCGGTGGACTGGGGAGCTGTTTTTT	CASSLADRWTGELFF
TRBV12-3/TRBV12-4	-	many	TRBJ2-1	TGTGCCAGCAGCCTATACCGACAGGCTAGCTCCTACAATGAGCAGTTCTTC	CASSLYRQASSYNEQFF
TRBV7-9	TRBD1	few	TRBJ2-2	TGTGCCAGCAGGTTGGACAGGGAAGGGACCGGGGAGCTGTTTTTT	CASRLDREGTGELFF
TRBV20-1	-	few	TRBJ1-2	TGCAGTGCCGGGACGGTACCGGGGCGCTATGGCTACACCTTC	CSAGTVPGRYGYTF
TRBV12-3/TRBV12-4	-	few	TRBJ2-2	TGTGCCAGCAGTTTAAGGACTTCCACCGGGGAGCTGTTTTTT	CASSLRTSTGELFF
TRBV4-3	-	once	TRBJ1-2	TGCGCCAGCAGCCAAGAAAGGGAAAGCGGGGGCTACACCTTC	CASSQERESGGYTF
TRBV7-9	-	-	TRBJ1-5	TGTGCCAGCAGTTCTACCTACGGACAGATTAGCAATCAGCCCCAGCATTTT	CASSSTYGQISNQPQHF
TRBV6-1	-	-	TRBJ2-3	TGTGCCAGCAGTGAATCCCGAACGCAGTATTTT	CASSESRTQYF
TRBV7-9	TRBD2	-	TRBJ2-7	TGTGGCAGCGGGAGCGATTACGAGCAGTACTTC	CGSGSDYEQYF
TRBV20-1	-	many	TRBJ2-5	TGCAGTGCTAGACCCCAGGGGTGGGAGACCCAGTACTTC	CSARPQGWETQYF
TRBV7-2	-	-	TRBJ1-1	TGTGCCAGCAGCTTAAAGTGGGGGACTGAAGCTTTCTTT	CASSLKWGTEAFF
TRBV6-1	-	few	TRBJ1-3	TGTGCCAGCACCTCAACAGGGAAAAGCTCTGGAAACACCATATATTTT	CASTSTGKSSGNTIYF
TRBV10-3	TRBD2	-	TRBJ2-3	TGTGCCATCAGTGGACTAGCGGGGGCCACAGATACGCAGTATTTT	CAISGLAGATDTQYF
TRBV15	-	-	TRBJ2-5	TGTGCCACCAGCAGCGTCTACGGGAAGACCCAGTACTTC	CATSSVYGKTQYF
TRBV6-2/TRBV6-3	-	-	TRBJ1-5	TGTGCCAGCAGGATAGATGACAATCAGCCCCAGCATTTT	CASRIDDNQPQHF
TRBV12-3/TRBV12-4	TRBD1	many	TRBJ2-2	TGTGCCAGCAGTCGAGGACAGGGGGACACCGGGGAGCTGTTTTTT	CASSRGQGDTGELFF
TRBV29-1	-	many	TRBJ1-1	TGCAGCGGCCTGGGTAGAGGGTACACTGAAGCTTTCTTT	CSGLGRGYTEAFF
TRBV20-1	-	many	TRBJ1-2	TGCAGTGCTAGCTCCAGGGTCTATGGCTACACCTTC	CSASSRVYGYTF
TRBV7-2	-	-	TRBJ1-5	TGTGCCAGCAGCTCGAGACAGGACAATCAGCCCCAGCATTTT	CASSSRQDNQPQHF
TRBV20-1	-	many	TRBJ1-2	TGCAGTGCTTCTAGCCTGGACGTAGTCTATGGCTACACCTTC	CSASSLDVVYGYTF
TRBV9	-	few	TRBJ1-1	TGTGCCAGCAGCGTTTCCCCAGGAGCCACTGAAGCTTTCTTT	CASSVSPGATEAFF
TRBV20-1	TRBD2	-	TRBJ2-3	TGCAGTGCTCTAAGAGCGGCTAGCGGGGTCGTAGATACGCAGTATTTT	CSALRAASGVVDTQYF
TRBV20-1	TRBD1	-	TRBJ1-5	TGCAGTGCTAGAGCCAAGCGCGGGACAGGGGGTCAGCCCCAGCATTTT	CSARAKRGTGGQPQHF
TRBV11-1	TRBD2	-	TRBJ2-5	TGTGCCAGCAGCTTAGACGAGATACCGGGACTAGCGGGGGGTACACAAGAGACCCAGTACTTC	CASSLDEIPGLAGGTQETQYF
TRBV29-1	-	many	TRBJ1-2	TGCAGCGTTGGACTCGTAAACTATGGCTACACCTTC	CSVGLVNYGYTF
TRBV20-1	-	few	TRBJ2-2	TGCAGTGCTAGATCAAAAAAGTCGACCGGGGAGCTGTTTTTT	CSARSKKSTGELFF
TRBV7-2	TRBD2	-	TRBJ2-3	TGTGCCAGCAGTTCGGGGGGGCTCACAGATACGCAGTATTTT	CASSSGGLTDTQYF
TRBV10-3	-	few	TRBJ1-5	TGTGCCATCAGTGAGTCGGGAGACAATCAGCCCCAGCATTTT	CAISESGDNQPQHF
TRBV20-1	TRBD1	few	TRBJ1-5	TGCAGTGCTAGTAGGACAGGGGGCCGACGAAATAGCAATCAGCCCCAGCATTTT	CSASRTGGRRNSNQPQHF
TRBV15	-	many	TRBJ2-3	TGTGCTGGGGGCAGGAGGGCGCAGTATTTT	CAGGRRAQYF
TRBV11-3	-	few	TRBJ2-7	TGTGCCAGCAGCGGCGGGACAGCACATGAGCAGTACTTC	CASSGGTAHEQYF
TRBV28	-	-	TRBJ2-5	TGTGCCAGCAGTTTCTTGTCGGAGACCCAGTACTTC	CASSFLSETQYF